This T cell receptor (beta chain) is drawn from a study of T-cell reconstitution after alpha-beta-depleted transplantation in children. The CDR3 is made up of 13 amino acids. The V end was cut by 3 bases, the J end by 9 bases, with 12 bases between. Germline CDR1 and CDR2: SEHNR and FQNEAQ (reference sequence). This clonotype was found a few times. This sample's TCRbeta library carried unique molecular identifier barcodes. MiXCR was run by TCRdb on the PCR reads, yielding one entry per CDR3 protein. This table has 250,000 to 350,000 distinct CDR3 sequences, approximately 9.8% appearing once. This receptor was identified in a human donor who donated a stem cell graft to a child with SCID. This sequence joins TRBV7-9 and TRBJ2-1, with TRBD1 as a possible D gene (5 bases). The sequencing here drew on PBMCs from the stem cell graft donor, taken from the stem cell graft. The CDR3 protein is CASSLVLGPEQFF. Here the CDR3 DNA reads TGTGCCAGCAGCTTGGTCTTGGGGCCTGAGCAGTTCTTC.